Reported below is one T cell receptor (beta chain). The data were obtained in a study of blood T cell repertoires in COVID-19. About the research overall: Sites across the United States, Italy and Spain contributed samples from acute and convalescent COVID-19.

The CDR3 sequence is 14 residues long. Germline CDR1 SNHLY, CDR2 FYNNEI. Trimming stripped 6 bases from V and 7 bases from J, with 16 bases between. Patients of the Seattle cohort, enrolled during active infection, were followed longitudinally. Method: immunoSEQ multiplex PCR; TCRdb's copy keeps in-frame clones and lacks some. Here the sample spans 55,000 to 75,000 clones, roughly four fifths being singletons. V gene TRBV2 combines with J gene TRBJ1-5; TRBD1 is a possible D gene (6 bases). Sequencing was performed on peripheral blood. The receptor comes from a man older than 75 with COVID-19, enrolled during active disease. The CDR3 spells CASRGGAAQQPQHF. DNA of the CDR3: TGTGCCAGCAGAGGGGGGGCAGCCCAACAGCCCCAGCATTTT.